The 29 T cell receptor beta chains below were found in one sample sequenced in a study of CD8+ T cells in alopecia areata. Treatment meaning: oral pan-JAK inhibitor, 5-10 mg twice daily. It was cDNA, reverse transcribed from extracted RNA, that served as the sequencing template. Using immunoSEQ multiplex PCR, the repertoire was profiled, and TCRdb retains in-frame clones only, with some absent. The sample consists of 170,000 or so clones, approximately 53% of them appearing once. The input for sequencing was CD8+ T cells sorted from blood, taken at week 24, from a patient treated with tofacitinib. These receptors were taken from a human donor with alopecia areata.

The chain uses TRBV29-1 and TRBJ2-7, with 14 bases that match TRBD2. Looked up from germline, CDR1 is SQVTM and CDR2 is ANQGSEA. The CDR3 is 15 amino acids. Germline trimming cut 4 bases from V and 5 bases from J; bases unmatched to any gene: 7. CDR3 sequence: CSVGGLAGGGDEQYF. In DNA form, the CDR3 reads TGCAGCGTTGGCGGACTAGCGGGGGGCGGCGACGAGCAGTACTTC.

The chain has TRBV10-3 and TRBJ2-3, with D hard to call. The CDR3 is 12 residues long. Trimming removed 2 bases at V and 6 bases at J, with 6 bases between. Germline CDR1 ENHRY, CDR2 SYGVKD. The CDR3 sequence: CAISEPRDTQYF. The CDR3 DNA sequence: TGTGCCATCAGTGAGCCACGGGATACGCAGTATTTT.

The table lists this clone with a few counts. This rearrangement joins TRBV11-3 to TRBJ2-3; the D gene is possibly TRBD2 (5 bases). The V gene lost 5 bases and the J gene lost 2 bases, with 17 bases spanning the gap. Germline V CDR1 and CDR2: SGHNT, YENEEA. This CDR3 region has 16 residues. The CDR3: CASSGLRSPTTDTQYF. DNA of the CDR3: TGTGCCAGCAGCGGACTCCGGTCCCCCACCACAGATACGCAGTATTTT.

This clone was counted between two and nine times. The V gene is TRBV29-1, the J gene TRBJ2-5; a possible D gene is TRBD2 (5 bases). The length of the CDR3 is 13 residues. V lost 0 bases, J lost 6 bases, and 11 bases lay in between. Per germline, CDR1 SQVTM and CDR2 ANQGSEA. CDR3 in DNA: TGCAGCGTTGAAGAGTCCCCTAGCCAGACCCAGTACTTC. Protein product: CSVEESPSQTQYF. Full variable domain (outside the CDR3, taken from reference TRBV29-1 and TRBJ2-5): SAVISQKPSRDICQRGTSLTIQCQVDSQVTMMFWYRQQPGQSLTLIATANQGSEATYESGFVIDKFPISRPNLTFSTLTVSNMSPEDSSIYLCSVEESPSQTQYFGPGTRLLVL.

This chain uses TRBV5-1 with TRBJ1-1; a possible D gene is TRBD1 (6 bases). CDR1 is SGHRS and CDR2 is YFSETQ in the germline V gene. Trimming took off 3 bases at V and 0 bases at J, with 18 bases between the two ends. This CDR3 comprises 17 residues. The CDR3 nucleotides read TGCGCCAGCAGCTCGGCATGGGGGCAGGCTTTGAACACTGAAGCTTTCTTT. Protein sequence: CASSSAWGQALNTEAFF.

This clone turned up a few times. The chain uses TRBV11-2 and TRBJ2-2; D unresolved. The V end was cut by 0 bases, the J end by 9 bases, with 5 bases between. Germline assignment: CDR1 SGHAT and CDR2 FQNNGV. This CDR3 is 12 amino acids long. CDR3 bases: TGTGCCAGCAGCTTAGAACGTCGGGAGCTGTTTTTT. It translates to CASSLERRELFF.

The chain employs TRBV30 and TRBJ1-1, with D perhaps TRBD1 (6 bases). The germline V gene has CDR1 GTSNPN and CDR2 SVGIG (reference sequence). The CDR3 length is 13 residues. Trimming left V 2 bases short and J 7 bases short, with 14 bases between. The CDR3 region is CAWSTLAGDEAFF. The CDR3 DNA sequence: TGTGCCTGGAGTACTTTGGCAGGGGATGAAGCTTTCTTT.

The chain couples TRBV11-2 to TRBJ1-2; D is unresolved. The CDR3 sequence is 14 residues long. V lost 2 bases, J lost 3 bases, and 10 bases lay in between. Per germline, CDR1 SGHAT and CDR2 FQNNGV. The CDR3 sequence is CASSLMSTDYGYTF. DNA of the CDR3: TGTGCCAGCAGCTTAATGAGTACAGACTATGGCTACACCTTC.

This rearrangement joins TRBV29-1 to TRBJ1-1; D call uncertain. The CDR3 has 16 amino acids. The germline V gene has CDR1 SQVTM and CDR2 ANQGSEA. The germline V and J ends were trimmed by 5 bases and 4 bases, with 23 bases remaining between them. CDR3: CSVLFRQIGLSTEAFF. CDR3 bases: TGCAGCGTTTTGTTCCGCCAGATCGGATTGAGCACTGAAGCTTTCTTT.

The rearrangement joins TRBV10-1 to TRBJ2-3, with 10 bases that match TRBD1. The J segment lost 4 bases and the V segment lost 5 bases, leaving 9 bases of the junction unmatched. The CDR3 runs 16 residues. Germline values: CDR1 WNHNN, CDR2 SYGVQD (reference sequence). The CDR3 nucleotides are TGCGCCAGCAGTTACCACCGGGACAGGGGCTCAGATACGCAGTATTTT. Translated: CASSYHRDRGSDTQYF.

The V call is TRBV7-9, the J call TRBJ1-2; D ambiguous. V was clipped by 2 bases and J by 6 bases, with 10 bases between them. CDR1 and CDR2 from the germline V gene are SEHNR and FQNEAQ (reference sequence). This CDR3 is 13 amino acids long. CDR3 sequence reads: CASSLIWEDGYTF. Written as DNA, the CDR3 is TGTGCCAGCAGCTTAATTTGGGAGGATGGCTACACCTTC.

This clone is judged medium-sized. This rearrangement joins TRBV6-4 to TRBJ2-3; D possibly corresponds to TRBD2 (5 bases). Trimming removed 2 bases at V and 2 bases at J, with 11 bases between. Germline V lookup: CDR1 MRHNA, CDR2 SNTAGT. CDR3 size: 15 residues. CDR3 DNA sequence: TGTGCCAGCAGTGACGGGAGACTCCACACAGATACGCAGTATTTT. It codes for CASSDGRLHTDTQYF.

In regard to this clone: The same CDR3 arises from other DNA sequences in this sample as well. The chain combines TRBV30 with TRBJ1-1, with D uncertain. The CDR3 is made up of 12 amino acids. Germline V gene lookup returns CDR1 GTSNPN and CDR2 SVGIG (reference sequence). Trimming took 0 bases from V and 5 from J, leaving 7 bases between them. CDR3 loop: CAWSVGRTEAFF. The CDR3 nucleotides read TGTGCCTGGAGTGTAGGCAGGACTGAAGCTTTCTTT. The full variable domain, with the rest looked up from reference TRBV30 and TRBJ1-1, is SQTIHQWPATLVQPVGSPLSLECTVEGTSNPNLYWYRQAAGRGLQLLFYSVGIGQISSEVPQNLSASRPQDRQFILSSKKLLLSDSGFYLCAWSVGRTEAFFGQGTRLTVV.

As for this clone: One end of the junction fails to match germline, which may point to a read error. The chain carries TRBV5-4 and TRBJ2-7; the D gene is possibly TRBD1 (5 bases). The CDR3 totals 15 residues. The V gene's germline CDR1 is SGHNT and CDR2 YYREEE (reference sequence). The CDR3 reads CASSQEGTGVYEQYF. CDR3 sequence (DNA): TGCGCCAGCAGCCAAGAAGGAACAGGAGTTTACGAGCAGTACTTC.

The chain uses TRBV29-1 and TRBJ1-2, with D possibly being TRBD1 (6 bases). The CDR3 totals 15 residues. V lost 3 bases to trimming and J lost 0 bases, with 14 bases between them. In germline, CDR1 is SQVTM, CDR2 ANQGSEA. CDR3 region: CSVELKGGANYGYTF. The CDR3 bases are TGCAGCGTTGAGCTCAAAGGGGGGGCTAACTATGGCTACACCTTC.

This clone was detected a few times. This chain connects TRBV29-1 to TRBJ2-3, with TRBD2 as a possible D gene (5 bases). Trimming removed 4 bases at V and 2 bases at J, with 16 bases between. The CDR3 loop spans 15 amino acids. From germline, CDR1 is SQVTM and CDR2 ANQGSEA. This CDR3 reads CSVVLNGDYTDTQYF. CDR3 DNA: TGCAGCGTTGTTTTAAATGGAGACTACACAGATACGCAGTATTTT.

This clone was seen a few times. The chain joins TRBV29-1 to TRBJ1-2; no firm D call. Trimming took off 3 bases at V and 1 base at J, with 6 bases between the two ends. The length of the CDR3 is 12 residues. Germline V gene lookup returns CDR1 SQVTM and CDR2 ANQGSEA. CDR3 nucleotide sequence: TGCAGCGTTGATTCCGTTAACTATGGCTACACCTTC. Encoded protein: CSVDSVNYGYTF.

This chain uses TRBV2 with TRBJ2-7, with D possibly being TRBD1 or TRBD2 (5 bases each). Trimming stripped 1 base from V and 3 bases from J, with 16 bases between. The CDR3 runs to 16 residues. Germline-derived CDR1 and CDR2 are SNHLY and FYNNEI. The CDR3 DNA sequence: TGTGCCAGCAGTGAAGGGGACGGCGATTTGGACTACGAGCAGTACTTC. Protein: CASSEGDGDLDYEQYF.

This clone has only a few counts. This chain joins TRBV19 and TRBJ1-5; D gene unclear. The CDR3 totals 10 residues. CDR1 is LNHDA, CDR2 SQIVND, per germline (reference sequence). V was trimmed by 10 bases and J by 3 bases, leaving 4 bases between them. This CDR3 is CATTNQPQHF. CDR3 nucleotides: TGTGCCACTACCAATCAGCCCCAGCATTTT.

J is TRBJ1-1 and V is TRBV29-1; possible D gene TRBD1, 5 bases. Deletions cut 7 bases from V and 0 bases from J, with 12 bases between. The germline V gene encodes CDR1 SQVTM and CDR2 ANQGSEA. The CDR3 has 13 amino acids. The CDR3 DNA is TGCAGCGCATCGACAGACGTGAACACTGAAGCTTTCTTT. It specifies CSASTDVNTEAFF. Full variable domain (outside the CDR3, taken from reference TRBV29-1 and TRBJ1-1): SAVISQKPSRDICQRGTSLTIQCQVDSQVTMMFWYRQQPGQSLTLIATANQGSEATYESGFVIDKFPISRPNLTFSTLTVSNMSPEDSSIYLCSASTDVNTEAFFGQGTRLTVV.

This clone appeared a single time. This sequence joins TRBV20-1 and TRBJ1-2; TRBD1 matches 8 bases. V shed 6 bases and J 7 bases; nucleotides not matched to a gene: 4. The CDR3 contains 11 residues. Germline V lookup: CDR1 DFQATT, CDR2 SNEGSKA (reference sequence). The CDR3 region is CSAWTGSGYTF. Written as DNA, the CDR3 is TGCAGTGCGTGGACAGGGAGTGGCTACACCTTC.

The chain links TRBV5-1 to TRBJ2-5, with D perhaps TRBD1 (6 bases). Trimming removed 1 base from V and 1 base from J, with 11 bases in between. CDR3 length: 15 amino acids. Germline lookup yields CDR1 SGHRS and CDR2 YFSETQ. The CDR3 spells CASSLSWGPQETQYF. The CDR3 DNA reads as TGCGCCAGCAGCTTGAGTTGGGGGCCCCAAGAGACCCAGTACTTC.

The chain uses TRBV7-2 and TRBJ2-5; the D call may be TRBD1 or TRBD2 (5 bases each). Germline lookup yields CDR1 SGHTA and CDR2 FQGNSA. The CDR3 extends over 15 amino acids. The V end was cut by 8 bases, the J end by 5 bases, with 21 bases between. The CDR3 DNA is TGTGCCAGCGCAGTCCGGGAAGACAGAGGGGAGACCCAGTACTTC. As protein: CASAVREDRGETQYF.

The chain combines TRBV18 with TRBJ2-3; D perhaps matches TRBD1 (6 bases). Germline assignment: CDR1 KGHSH and CDR2 LQKENI. CDR3 length: 16 residues. With 4 bases removed from V and 2 bases from J, the gap between germline ends came to 16 bases. As DNA, the CDR3 is TGTGCCAGCTCACTGCCGGGACACCTTTACACAGATACGCAGTATTTT. Amino acids: CASSLPGHLYTDTQYF.

The V and J genes are TRBV7-2 and TRBJ2-5, with D perhaps matching TRBD2 (5 bases). The CDR3 has 15 amino acids. V was clipped by 5 bases and J by 0 bases, with 13 bases between them. Germline CDR1 reads SGHTA; CDR2 reads FQGNSA. The CDR3 DNA sequence: TGTGCCAGCAGCCCCACACCGGGATACCAAGAGACCCAGTACTTC. It is translated as CASSPTPGYQETQYF.

This sequence joins TRBV4-3 and TRBJ1-3, with 7 bases identical to TRBD1. The V and J ends lost 0 bases and 0 bases, in that order; junction bases with no gene match: 8. Looked up from germline, CDR1 is LGHNA and CDR2 is YSLEER. This CDR3 spans 18 amino acids. The CDR3 protein is CASSQDPSTGSSGNTIYF. Here the CDR3 DNA reads TGCGCCAGCAGCCAAGATCCTTCGACAGGGAGCTCTGGAAACACCATATATTTT.

The chain employs TRBV2 and TRBJ1-5; 7 bases line up with TRBD1. The V gene end was trimmed by 4 bases and the J gene end by 1 base; junction bases not matched to a gene: 4. Germline V CDR1 and CDR2: SNHLY, FYNNEI. The CDR3 length is 15 residues. The CDR3 here is CASSADRASNQPQHF. DNA for the CDR3: TGTGCCAGCAGTGCTGACAGGGCCAGCAATCAGCCCCAGCATTTT.

The genes are TRBV29-1 and TRBJ1-1; 9 positions match TRBD1. The CDR3 contains 15 residues. Germline loops: CDR1 SQVTM, CDR2 ANQGSEA. Losses at the gene ends were 0 bases for V and 3 bases for J; bases not matched to a gene: 5. CDR3 loop: CSVEDGTGWDTEAFF. The CDR3 region has the DNA TGCAGCGTTGAAGATGGGACAGGGTGGGACACTGAAGCTTTCTTT.

The V call is TRBV4-3, the J call TRBJ2-5; the match to TRBD2 covers 7 bases. Germline loops: CDR1 LGHNA, CDR2 YSLEER. V gave up 0 bases and J gave up 4 bases; unmatched junction bases: 8. The CDR3 loop spans 16 amino acids. The CDR3 protein is CASSQESGGLRETQYF. CDR3 sequence (DNA): TGCGCCAGCAGCCAAGAATCGGGGGGACTCCGAGAGACCCAGTACTTC.